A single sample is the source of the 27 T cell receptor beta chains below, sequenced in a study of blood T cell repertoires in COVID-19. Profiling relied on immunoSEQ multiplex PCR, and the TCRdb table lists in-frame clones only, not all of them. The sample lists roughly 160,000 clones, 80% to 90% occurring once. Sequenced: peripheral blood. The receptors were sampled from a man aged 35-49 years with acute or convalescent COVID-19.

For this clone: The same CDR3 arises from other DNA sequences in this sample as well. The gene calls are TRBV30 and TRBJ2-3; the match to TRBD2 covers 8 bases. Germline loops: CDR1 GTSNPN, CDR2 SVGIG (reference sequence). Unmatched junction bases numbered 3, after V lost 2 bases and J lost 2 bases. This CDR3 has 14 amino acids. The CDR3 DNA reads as TGTGCCTGGAGTTTAGCGGGGTTCACAGATACGCAGTATTTT. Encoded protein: CAWSLAGFTDTQYF.

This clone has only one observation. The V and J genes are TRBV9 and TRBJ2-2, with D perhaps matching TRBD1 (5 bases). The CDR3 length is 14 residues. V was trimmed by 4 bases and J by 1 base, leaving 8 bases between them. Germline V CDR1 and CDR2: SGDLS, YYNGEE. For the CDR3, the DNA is TGTGCCAGCAGCCCGCAGGGGAACACCGGGGAGCTGTTTTTT. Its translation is CASSPQGNTGELFF.

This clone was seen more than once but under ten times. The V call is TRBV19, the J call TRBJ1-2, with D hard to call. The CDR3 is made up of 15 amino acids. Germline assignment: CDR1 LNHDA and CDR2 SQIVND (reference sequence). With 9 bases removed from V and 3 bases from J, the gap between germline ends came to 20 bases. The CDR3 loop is CASQSTGKRYYGYTF. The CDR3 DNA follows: TGTGCCAGCCAATCTACGGGGAAACGATACTATGGCTACACCTTC.

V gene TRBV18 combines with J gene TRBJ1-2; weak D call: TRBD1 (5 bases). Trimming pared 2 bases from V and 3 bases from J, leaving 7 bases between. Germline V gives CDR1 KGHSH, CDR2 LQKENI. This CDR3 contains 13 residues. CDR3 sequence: CASSPSGDYGYTF. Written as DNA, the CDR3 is TGTGCCAGCTCACCATCGGGGGACTATGGCTACACCTTC.

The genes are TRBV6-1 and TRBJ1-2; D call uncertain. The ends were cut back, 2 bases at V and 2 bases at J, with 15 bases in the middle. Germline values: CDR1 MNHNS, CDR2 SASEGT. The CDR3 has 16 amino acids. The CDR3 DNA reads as TGTGCCAGCAGTGAAAGTAGAGGTCAGCCAAACTATGGCTACACCTTC. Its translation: CASSESRGQPNYGYTF.

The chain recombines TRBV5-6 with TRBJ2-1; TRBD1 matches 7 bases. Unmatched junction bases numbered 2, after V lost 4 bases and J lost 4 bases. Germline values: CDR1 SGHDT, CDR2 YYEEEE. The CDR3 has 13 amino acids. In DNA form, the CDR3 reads TGTGCCAGCAGCCCGGGACAGTACAATGAGCAGTTCTTC. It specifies CASSPGQYNEQFF.

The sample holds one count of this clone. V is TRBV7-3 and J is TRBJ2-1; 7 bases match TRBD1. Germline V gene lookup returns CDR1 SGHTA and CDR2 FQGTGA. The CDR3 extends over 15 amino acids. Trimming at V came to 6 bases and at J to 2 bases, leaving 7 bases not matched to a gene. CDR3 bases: TGTGCCAGCAGTCCGACCGGGACAGCCTACAATGAGCAGTTCTTC. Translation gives CASSPTGTAYNEQFF.

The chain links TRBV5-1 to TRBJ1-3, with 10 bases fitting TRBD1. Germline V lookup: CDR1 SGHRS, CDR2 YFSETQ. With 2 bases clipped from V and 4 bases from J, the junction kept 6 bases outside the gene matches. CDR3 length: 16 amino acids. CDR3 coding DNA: TGCGCCAGCAGCTTACAAGGGACAGGGGCCGGAAACACCATATATTTT. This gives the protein CASSLQGTGAGNTIYF.

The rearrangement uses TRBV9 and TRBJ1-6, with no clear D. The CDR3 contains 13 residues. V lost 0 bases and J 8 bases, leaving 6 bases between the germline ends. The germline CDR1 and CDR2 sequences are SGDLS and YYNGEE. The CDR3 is CASSVGEDSPLHF. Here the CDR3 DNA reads TGTGCCAGCAGCGTAGGCGAGGATTCACCCCTCCACTTT.

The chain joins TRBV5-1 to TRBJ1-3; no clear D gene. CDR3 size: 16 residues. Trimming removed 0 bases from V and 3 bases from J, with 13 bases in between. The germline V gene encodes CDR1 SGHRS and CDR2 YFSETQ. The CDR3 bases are TGCGCCAGCAGCTTGGGGGCAGCAAACCTTGGAAACACCATATATTTT. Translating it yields CASSLGAANLGNTIYF.

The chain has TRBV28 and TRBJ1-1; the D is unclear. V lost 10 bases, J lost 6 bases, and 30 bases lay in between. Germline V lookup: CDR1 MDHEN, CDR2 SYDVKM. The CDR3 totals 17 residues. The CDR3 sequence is CATRGYTLNRESAEAFF. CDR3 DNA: TGTGCCACCCGCGGTTATACCCTTAACCGGGAGAGCGCTGAAGCTTTCTTT.

The CDR3 sequence is CASSPGTEYSAFF. In nucleotides, the CDR3 is TGTGCCAGCAGCCCGGGGACAGAATATTCAGCTTTCTTT. The V and J genes are TRBV5-4 and TRBJ1-1; TRBD1 matches at 7 bases. The CDR3 consists of 13 residues. The V gene end was trimmed by 4 bases and the J gene end by 10 bases; junction bases not matched to a gene: 10. Germline values: CDR1 SGHNT, CDR2 YYREEE (reference sequence). Combining the CDR3 with reference TRBV5-4 and TRBJ1-1 gives the whole variable domain ETGVTQSPTHLIKTRGQQVTLRCSSQSGHNTVSWYQQALGQGPQFIFQYYREEENGRGNFPPRFSGLQFPNYSSELNVNALELDDSALYLCASSPGTEYSAFFGQGTRLTVV.

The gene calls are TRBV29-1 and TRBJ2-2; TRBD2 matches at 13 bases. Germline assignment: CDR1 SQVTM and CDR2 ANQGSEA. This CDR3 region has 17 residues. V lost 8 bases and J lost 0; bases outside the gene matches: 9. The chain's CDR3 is CSTSTSGGSANTGELFF. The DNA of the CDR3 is TGCAGCACCTCGACTAGCGGGGGGTCCGCGAACACCGGGGAGCTGTTTTTT.

CDR3 amino acids: CASSLAPSGYEQYF. The CDR3 nucleotides read TGTGCCAGCAGCTTGGCCCCTAGCGGCTACGAGCAGTACTTC. The chain couples TRBV5-4 to TRBJ2-7; 7 nucleotides align to TRBD2. The germline V gene has CDR1 SGHNT and CDR2 YYREEE (reference sequence). The CDR3 is 14 residues long. The junction had 3 bases not matched to a gene; V was cut back by 0 bases and J by 3 bases.

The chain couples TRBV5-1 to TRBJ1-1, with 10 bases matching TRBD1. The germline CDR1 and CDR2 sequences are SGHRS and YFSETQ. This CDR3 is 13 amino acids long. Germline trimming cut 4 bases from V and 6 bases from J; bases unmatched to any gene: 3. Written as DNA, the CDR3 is TGCGCCAGCAGCCCCGGACAGGGGGCTGAAGCTTTCTTT. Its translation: CASSPGQGAEAFF.

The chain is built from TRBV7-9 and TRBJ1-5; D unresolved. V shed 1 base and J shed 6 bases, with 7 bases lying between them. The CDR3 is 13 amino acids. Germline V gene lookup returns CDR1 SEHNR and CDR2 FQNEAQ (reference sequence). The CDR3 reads CASSLGEGQPQHF. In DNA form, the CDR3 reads TGTGCCAGCAGCTTAGGGGAGGGTCAGCCCCAGCATTTT. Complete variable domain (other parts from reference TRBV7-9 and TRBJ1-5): DTGVSQNPRHKITKRGQNVTFRCDPISEHNRLYWYRQTLGQGPEFLTYFQNEAQLEKSRLLSDRFSAERPKGSFSTLEIQRTEQGDSAMYLCASSLGEGQPQHFGDGTRLSIL.

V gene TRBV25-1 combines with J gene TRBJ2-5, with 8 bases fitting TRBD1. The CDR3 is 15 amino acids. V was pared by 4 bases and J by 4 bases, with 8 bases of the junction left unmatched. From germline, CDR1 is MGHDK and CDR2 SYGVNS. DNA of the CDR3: TGTGCCAGCAGTGCCGGACAGGGAATTCGAGAGACCCAGTACTTC. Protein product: CASSAGQGIRETQYF. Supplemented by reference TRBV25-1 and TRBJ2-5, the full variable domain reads EADIYQTPRYLVIGTGKKITLECSQTMGHDKMYWYQQDPGMELHLIHYSYGVNSTEKGDLSSESTVSRIRTEHFPLTLESARPSHTSQYLCASSAGQGIRETQYFGPGTRLLVL.

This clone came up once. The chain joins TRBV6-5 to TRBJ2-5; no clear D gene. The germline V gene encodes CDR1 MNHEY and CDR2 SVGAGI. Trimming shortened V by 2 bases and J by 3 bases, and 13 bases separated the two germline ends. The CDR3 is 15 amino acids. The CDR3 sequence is CASSYNGPEKETQYF. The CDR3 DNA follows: TGTGCCAGCAGTTACAATGGTCCGGAGAAAGAGACCCAGTACTTC.

The CDR3 protein is CASNTVGRRSFF. CDR3 in DNA: TGTGCCAGCAACACGGTAGGGAGAAGGTCGTTCTTC. The chain carries TRBV6-5 and TRBJ2-1; D might be TRBD2 (5 bases). The CDR3 covers 12 residues. Germline CDR1 and CDR2: MNHEY and SVGAGI. Trimming removed 7 bases from V and 15 bases from J, with 19 bases in between.

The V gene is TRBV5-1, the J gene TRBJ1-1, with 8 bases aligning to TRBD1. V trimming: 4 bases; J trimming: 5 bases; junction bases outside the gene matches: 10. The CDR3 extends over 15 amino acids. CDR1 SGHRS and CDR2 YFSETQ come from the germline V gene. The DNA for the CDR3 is TGCGCCAGCAGCGTCCGGGACAGGATAGAAACTGAAGCTTTCTTT. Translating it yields CASSVRDRIETEAFF.

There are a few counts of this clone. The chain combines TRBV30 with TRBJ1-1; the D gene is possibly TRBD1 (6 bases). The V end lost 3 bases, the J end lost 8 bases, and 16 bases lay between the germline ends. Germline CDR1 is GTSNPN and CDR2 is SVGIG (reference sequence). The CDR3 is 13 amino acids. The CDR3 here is CAWSATGGWEAFF. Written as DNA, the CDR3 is TGTGCCTGGAGCGCGACAGGTGGTTGGGAAGCTTTCTTT.

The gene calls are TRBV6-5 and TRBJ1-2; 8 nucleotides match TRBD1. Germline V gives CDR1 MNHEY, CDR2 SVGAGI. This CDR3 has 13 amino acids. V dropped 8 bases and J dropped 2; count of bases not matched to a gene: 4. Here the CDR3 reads CASRRGQNYGYTF. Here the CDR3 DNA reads TGTGCCAGCCGCAGGGGGCAGAACTATGGCTACACCTTC.

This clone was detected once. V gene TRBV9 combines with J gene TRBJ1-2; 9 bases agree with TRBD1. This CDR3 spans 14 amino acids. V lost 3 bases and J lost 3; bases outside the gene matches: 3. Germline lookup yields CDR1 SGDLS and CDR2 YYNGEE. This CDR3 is CASSGGQGYYGYTF. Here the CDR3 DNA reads TGTGCCAGCAGCGGGGGACAGGGCTACTATGGCTACACCTTC.

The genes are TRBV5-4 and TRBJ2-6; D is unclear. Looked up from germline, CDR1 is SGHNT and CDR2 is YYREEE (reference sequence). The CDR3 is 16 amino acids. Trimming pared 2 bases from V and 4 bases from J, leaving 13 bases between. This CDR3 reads CASSFGLESGANVLTF. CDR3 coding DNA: TGTGCCAGCAGCTTCGGTCTCGAGTCGGGGGCCAACGTCCTGACTTTC.

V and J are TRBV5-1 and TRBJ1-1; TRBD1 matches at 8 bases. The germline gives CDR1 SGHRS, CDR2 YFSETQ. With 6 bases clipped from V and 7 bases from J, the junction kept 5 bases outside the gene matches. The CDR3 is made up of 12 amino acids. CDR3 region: CASKRGQDEAFF. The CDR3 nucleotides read TGCGCCAGCAAGCGGGGACAGGATGAAGCTTTCTTT. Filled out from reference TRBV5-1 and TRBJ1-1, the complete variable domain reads KAGVTQTPRYLIKTRGQQVTLSCSPISGHRSVSWYQQTPGQGLQFLFEYFSETQRNKGNFPGRFSGRQFSNSRSEMNVSTLELGDSALYLCASKRGQDEAFFGQGTRLTVV.

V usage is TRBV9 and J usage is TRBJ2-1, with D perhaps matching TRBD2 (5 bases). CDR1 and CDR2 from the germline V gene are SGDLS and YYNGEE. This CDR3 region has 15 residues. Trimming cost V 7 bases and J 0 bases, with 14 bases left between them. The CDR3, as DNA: TGTGCCAGCGGTCAGCGGTTAAGCTCCTACAATGAGCAGTTCTTC. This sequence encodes CASGQRLSSYNEQFF.

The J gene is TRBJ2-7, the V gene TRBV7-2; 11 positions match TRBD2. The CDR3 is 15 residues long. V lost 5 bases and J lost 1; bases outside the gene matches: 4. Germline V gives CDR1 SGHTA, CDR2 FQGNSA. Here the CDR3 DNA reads TGTGCCAGCAGCCTCACTAGCGGGGGATCCTACGAGCAGTACTTC. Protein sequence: CASSLTSGGSYEQYF. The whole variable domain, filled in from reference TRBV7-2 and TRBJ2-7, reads GAGVSQSPSNKVTEKGKDVELRCDPISGHTALYWYRQSLGQGLEFLIYFQGNSAPDKSGLPSDRFSAERTGGSVSTLTIQRTQQEDSAVYLCASSLTSGGSYEQYFGPGTRLTVT.